This passage covers 8 T cell receptor beta chains from one sample sequenced in a study of T cell changes during pregnancy in multiple sclerosis. Only in-frame clones appear in the TCRdb table, and some are missing; sequencing was by immunoSEQ multiplex PCR. Here the sample spans roughly 83,000 clones, 91% being singletons. The sequences come from PBMCs, collected in the first trimester of pregnancy. Every receptor here comes from a female donor in good health, serving as a control in a pregnancy study. Some clones in this sample may be carry-over from other donors' samples.

This clone was recorded a few times. This sequence joins TRBV5-4 and TRBJ2-1; a weak D match, TRBD2 (6 bases). CDR1 is SGHNT, CDR2 YYREEE, per germline (reference sequence). This CDR3 has 15 residues. Trimming removed 6 bases at V and 0 bases at J, with 13 bases between. Written as DNA, the CDR3 is TGTGCCAGCACACCCGGGAGCGGCTCCTACAATGAGCAGTTCTTC. This sequence encodes CASTPGSGSYNEQFF.

This chain joins TRBV21-1 and TRBJ2-7; TRBD1, the table's D call, lacks a check against the DNA. TRBV21-1 represents a pseudogene. The CDR3 sequence is 14 residues long. The CDR3: CASSKEQGAGEQYF. DNA of the CDR3: TGTGCCAGCAGCAAAGAACAGGGGGCAGGCGAGCAGTACTTC.

The J gene is TRBJ2-4, the V gene TRBV27; D might be TRBD2 (6 bases). Germline V gives CDR1 MNHEY, CDR2 SMNVEV (reference sequence). Deletions cut 6 bases from V and 8 bases from J, with 17 bases between. This CDR3 spans 14 amino acids. This chain's CDR3 is CASRQALGSYIQYF. The CDR3 DNA sequence: TGTGCCAGCAGACAGGCCCTCGGGAGTTACATTCAGTACTTC.

The V call is TRBV7-8, the J call TRBJ2-1, with D perhaps matching TRBD2 (6 bases). The CDR3 has 17 residues. Germline CDR1 SGHVS, CDR2 FQNEAQ. V dropped 6 bases and J dropped 8 bases, with 26 bases sitting between them. In DNA form, the CDR3 reads TGTGCCAGCAGTATTTTCGGGGTACGTGGCTGGGAGGATGAGCAGTTCTTC. It translates to CASSIFGVRGWEDEQFF.

The genes are TRBV29-1 and TRBJ1-4; D remains unclear. The CDR3 has 14 amino acids. In germline, CDR1 is SQVTM, CDR2 ANQGSEA. Trimming left V 6 bases short and J 3 bases short, with 14 bases between. Here the CDR3 DNA reads TGCAGCGTAAGTGATCGTACAGCTAATGAAAAACTGTTTTTT. It translates to CSVSDRTANEKLFF.

The chain has TRBV4-1 and TRBJ1-4; 9 nucleotides align to TRBD1. This CDR3 region has 15 residues. The germline V gene encodes CDR1 MGHRA and CDR2 YSYEKL. V shed 4 bases, J shed 8 bases, and the junction held 8 bases outside the gene matches. CDR3 in DNA: TGCGCCAGCAGCCCCTCGGGACAGGGCAGGGAAAAACTGTTTTTT. It translates to CASSPSGQGREKLFF.

The rearrangement links TRBV6-1 to TRBJ1-2; 8 bases align to TRBD1. The germline V gene encodes CDR1 MNHNS and CDR2 SASEGT. The ends lost 6 bases at V and 0 bases at J; junction bases unmatched: 6. The CDR3 contains 15 residues. The CDR3 here is CASSADRGTNYGYTF. The CDR3 DNA follows: TGTGCCAGCAGCGCAGACAGGGGAACTAACTATGGCTACACCTTC.

V is TRBV19 and J is TRBJ2-3, with 9 nucleotides matching TRBD2. The V segment lost 1 base and the J segment 5 bases; nucleotides outside the gene matches: 7. Germline V gene lookup returns CDR1 LNHDA and CDR2 SQIVND (reference sequence). The CDR3 has 16 residues. This CDR3 is CASSIAGGGAGDTQYF. Written as DNA, the CDR3 is TGTGCCAGTAGTATAGCTGGCGGGGGGGCAGGAGATACGCAGTATTTT.